The sample holds one count of the clone carrying this T cell receptor (beta chain). Its antigen is as yet unknown. Researchers ran the PCR with 60 Vbeta and 13 Jbeta primers. Some clones are missing from TCRdb's copy, which holds only in-frame ones; the method was immunoSEQ multiplex PCR. The table lists some 220,000 clones, more than 75% of them singletons. Germline V lookup: CDR1 LNHDA, CDR2 SQIVND (reference sequence). The CDR3 has 18 amino acids. V lost 3 bases to trimming and J lost 0 bases, with 15 bases between them. These data originate in a study of cytomegalovirus exposure and HLA in healthy donors. Study findings and constraints: The availability of immune exposure information extended only to CMV serostatus.

The V and J genes are TRBV19 and TRBJ2-6; D perhaps matches TRBD1 (6 bases). The TCR comes from a girl aged 2-10 years in good health and CMV-seronegative. Sequenced: PBMCs. CDR3 residues: CASSIGTQLTSGANVLTF. For the CDR3, the DNA is TGTGCCAGTAGTATCGGGACACAACTTACCTCTGGGGCCAACGTCCTGACTTTC.